This T cell receptor beta chain originates from a study of CD8+CD57+ T cells in acquired aplastic anemia (dated by TCRdb to the late 2010s). Notes on the research overall: On average, sorted CD4+ and CD8+ cells yielded around 3.1 ug of extracted DNA, with a range of about 0.17 to 27.4 ug. Overall results and qualifications from the work: No significant difference in CD8+ Simpson's diversity was found between patients and healthy controls (P=0.060). Although 25 to 30 CD8+ CDR3 sequences were shared by patients and controls, these sequences appeared highly expressed in patients and within the immunodominant clones of patients.

This clonotype is a singleton in its sample. What antigen it recognizes has not been identified. No base qualities exist here, and no much larger clone lies one base off it. Weak support is all one read offers. Genomic DNA served as template for TCR beta VDJ combination and CDR3 sequence profiling. An Illumina HiSeq 2000 was the platform used for TCR repertoire sequencing. Per the authors' processing: Repertoire assessment relied on Simpson's diversity index, CDR3 size and DJ length profiles, and TRBV/TRBJ rearrangement plots. The most abundant DNA sequence in the deep sequencing data was taken as the immunodominant clone. CDR3 amino acid sequences were screened for sharing across subjects and compared with published repertoires and the VDJdb database. Clones were called with MiXCR by TCRdb after fastp trimmed the public reads at Q25, and only in-frame beta chains were retained. CDR3 protein duplicates are merged, each entry listing the most common genes and DNA. TCRdb assigned the V and J calls; the authors' analysis was not used. The sample table lists 250,000 to 300,000 distinct CDR3 sequences, approximately 57% of them with a count of one. 8% of the sample comes from the top ten.

In the study, sorted CD4+ and CD8+ blood T cells from patients with severe aplastic anemia and from healthy subjects underwent deep sequencing of TCR repertoires. Ficoll-Paque density gradient centrifugation was used to isolate peripheral blood mononuclear cells. Before DNA extraction, CD4+ and CD8+ T cells were sorted by FACS or by magnetic beads. According to the germline V gene, CDR1 reads SQVTM and CDR2 reads ANQGSEA. V gives up 4 bases and J gives up 2 bases, and the segment between their germline ends measures 8 bases. The CDR3 runs 12 amino acids, cysteine and phenylalanine included. CDR3 DNA only is kept here, 36 bases in frame from base 1.

This TCR derives from a human donor with severe aplastic anemia or a healthy control (not recorded which). Recombination linked TRBV29-1 to TRBJ2-5; TRBD2 is possibly the D segment (6 matching bases). Sequenced input: sorted CD4+, CD8+, or CD8+CD57+ T cells (not recorded which) from PBMCs. In nucleotides, the sequence is TGCAGCGTTGTGGGGGGACAAGAGACCCAGTACTTC. Its product reads: CSVVGGQETQYF.